The next 8 T cell receptor beta chains were all read from a single sample in a study of vaccination and CD4 T cells after COVID-19. Time point meaning: late sampling 161 to 241 days after vaccination in a few convalescent patients. TCRdb used MiXCR to reprocess the PCR reads, holding one entry per CDR3 protein. This sample carries 25,000 or so distinct CDR3 sequences, roughly 50% of them seen once, and the ten largest clones take less than 6%. The specimen comprised CD4+ T cells from blood, sampled about 7 months after SARS-CoV-2 vaccination. The receptors here all came from a human donor who had recovered from COVID-19.

In this sample, this clonotype turned up a few times. The rearrangement links TRBV7-2 to TRBJ2-2; 8 bases line up with TRBD1. Germline CDR1 SGHTA, CDR2 FQGNSA. The CDR3 consists of 15 residues. The V gene end was trimmed by 6 bases and the J gene end by 4 bases; junction bases not matched to a gene: 7. CDR3 sequence reads: CASSPRTGSTGELFF. Written as DNA, the CDR3 is TGTGCCAGCAGTCCACGGACAGGGAGCACCGGGGAGCTGTTTTTT. Combining the CDR3 with reference TRBV7-2 and TRBJ2-2 gives the whole variable domain GAGVSQSPSNKVTEKGKDVELRCDPISGHTALYWYRQSLGQGLEFLIYFQGNSAPDKSGLPSDRFSAERTGGSVSTLTIQRTQQEDSAVYLCASSPRTGSTGELFFGEGSRLTVL.

The gene calls are TRBV4-3 and TRBJ2-7; D might be TRBD1 (5 bases). Germline CDR1 reads LGHNA; CDR2 reads YSLEER. This CDR3 has 13 residues. Trimming removed 10 bases at V and 2 bases at J, with 15 bases between. The CDR3 sequence is CANSIRVTYEQYF. Written as DNA, the CDR3 is TGCGCCAACAGTATCAGGGTCACCTACGAGCAGTACTTC.

The chain links TRBV20-1 to TRBJ2-7; TRBD1 aligns across 8 bases. J lost 3 bases, V lost 0 bases, and 4 bases had no gene match. The CDR3 contains 14 residues. The germline CDR1 and CDR2 sequences are DFQATT and SNEGSKA (reference sequence). CDR3 in amino acids: CSAREAGGVYEQYF. CDR3 sequence (DNA): TGCAGTGCTAGAGAGGCAGGGGGCGTCTACGAGCAGTACTTC.

The V and J genes are TRBV6-2 or TRBV6-3 and TRBJ2-1; 7 bases agree with TRBD2. The CDR3 totals 14 residues. CDR1 and CDR2 (germline): MNHEY, SVGEGT. V was pared by 3 bases and J by 3 bases, with 2 bases of the junction left unmatched. CDR3 amino acids: CASSYPSGYNEQFF. The CDR3 region has the DNA TGTGCCAGCAGTTATCCTAGCGGCTACAATGAGCAGTTCTTC.

The rearrangement uses TRBV7-2 and TRBJ1-5; D not resolved. Germline values: CDR1 SGHTA, CDR2 FQGNSA. Between the trimmed V and J ends, which lost 1 base and 4 bases, there was a span of 11 bases. This CDR3 comprises 15 residues. CDR3 region: CASSLDWRANQPQHF. CDR3 in DNA: TGTGCCAGCAGCTTAGATTGGAGGGCAAATCAGCCCCAGCATTTT.

This clonotype was picked up a small number of times. This chain links TRBV15 with TRBJ2-5; D gene unclear. The CDR3 length is 14 residues. With 0 bases removed from V and 5 bases from J, the gap between germline ends came to 10 bases. Germline loops: CDR1 LNHNV, CDR2 YYDKDF (reference sequence). The DNA of the CDR3 is TGTGCCACCAGCAGAGAGAGTGTGGTGGAGACCCAGTACTTC. Protein product: CATSRESVVETQYF.

The chain carries TRBV19 and TRBJ2-1; 12 nucleotides line up with TRBD2. Trimming cost V 5 bases and J 7 bases; bases outside gene matches: 3. This CDR3 comprises 14 residues. Germline-derived CDR1 and CDR2 are LNHDA and SQIVND (reference sequence). The CDR3 reads CASSRLAGGNEQFF. CDR3 DNA sequence: TGTGCCAGTAGTCGGCTAGCGGGAGGGAATGAGCAGTTCTTC.

The V gene is TRBV15, the J gene TRBJ2-1, with 7 bases matching TRBD1. CDR1 is LNHNV, CDR2 YYDKDF, per germline (reference sequence). The V segment lost 3 bases and the J segment 1 base; nucleotides outside the gene matches: 6. The CDR3 runs to 16 residues. In nucleotides, the CDR3 is TGTGCCACCAGCAGCCTACCACAGGGGTCCTACAATGAGCAGTTCTTC. It yields the protein CATSSLPQGSYNEQFF.